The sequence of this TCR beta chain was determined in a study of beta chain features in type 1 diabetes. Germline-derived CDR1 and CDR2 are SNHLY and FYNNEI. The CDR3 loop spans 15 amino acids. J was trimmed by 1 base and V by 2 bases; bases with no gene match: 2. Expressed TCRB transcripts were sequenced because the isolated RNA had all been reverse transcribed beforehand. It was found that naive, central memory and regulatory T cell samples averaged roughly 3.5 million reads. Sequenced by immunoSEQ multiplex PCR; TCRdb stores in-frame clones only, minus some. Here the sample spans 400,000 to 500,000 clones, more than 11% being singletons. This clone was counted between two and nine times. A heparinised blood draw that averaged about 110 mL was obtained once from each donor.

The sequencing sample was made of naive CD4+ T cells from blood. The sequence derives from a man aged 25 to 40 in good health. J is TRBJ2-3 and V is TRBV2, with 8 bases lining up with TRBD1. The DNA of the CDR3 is TGTGCCAGCAGTGAACAGGGGGCGGGCACAGATACGCAGTATTTT. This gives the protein CASSEQGAGTDTQYF.